Included here is one T cell receptor beta chain sequence, with context. This CDR3 contains 16 residues. CDR1 and CDR2 (germline): MNHNS, SASEGT. V lost 3 bases, J lost 0 bases, and 11 bases lay in between. The sample is drawn from a study of response to subunit inactivated influenza vaccine. TCRdb itself ran the RT-PCR reads through MiXCR, one entry per CDR3 protein. The table lists about 650,000 distinct CDR3 sequences, approximately 14% of them singletons. This sample comprised PBMCs from blood, obtained approximately 15 days before vaccination. The sequence derives from a man aged 45-65 years who received an inactivated influenza vaccine. The V gene is TRBV6-1, the J gene TRBJ1-4; a possible D gene is TRBD1 (5 bases). The DNA of the CDR3 is TGTGCCAGCAGTGACCTGCGGGGGGCAACTAATGAAAAACTGTTTTTT. Translation gives CASSDLRGATNEKLFF.